The next 9 T cell receptor beta chains were all read from a single sample in a study of blood T cell repertoires in COVID-19. The repertoire was sequenced with immunoSEQ multiplex PCR; TCRdb's copy has only in-frame clones and lacks some. Altogether over 300,000 clones are present, 85% to 90% being singletons, with the ten largest covering around 9.3%. Sequenced: PBMCs or T cells enriched from blood (not recorded which). These receptors were obtained from a woman aged 18-29 years who had recovered from COVID-19.

As to this clone: Additional DNA sequences in this sample encode the identical CDR3. The chain carries TRBV19 and TRBJ1-5, with 10 bases fitting TRBD1. Unmatched junction bases numbered 3, after V lost 0 bases and J lost 7 bases. Germline CDR1 is LNHDA and CDR2 is SQIVND (reference sequence). There are 15 residues in the CDR3. CDR3 residues: CASSIEGTGDQPQHF. The DNA for the CDR3 is TGTGCCAGTAGTATAGAAGGGACAGGGGACCAGCCCCAGCATTTT.

The chain couples TRBV3-1 (or the pseudogene TRBV3-2) to TRBJ2-1, with 11 bases that match TRBD2. J was trimmed by 6 bases and V by 4 bases; bases with no gene match: 11. The CDR3 covers 17 residues. Germline V lookup: CDR1 LGHDT, CDR2 YNNKEL (reference sequence). The DNA for the CDR3 is TGTGCCAGCAGCCGCACCCGTAGCGGGAGGGCCCTCAATGAGCAGTTCTTC. Translating it yields CASSRTRSGRALNEQFF.

The V call is TRBV6-1, the J call TRBJ1-5; D remains unclear. Trimming removed 3 bases at V and 0 bases at J, with 9 bases between. Looked up from germline, CDR1 is MNHNS and CDR2 is SASEGT. This CDR3 is built from 15 residues. The CDR3 loop is CASSESVYSNQPQHF. The CDR3 DNA reads as TGTGCCAGCAGTGAGAGTGTTTATAGCAATCAGCCCCAGCATTTT.

V gene TRBV19 combines with J gene TRBJ1-5, with TRBD1 as a possible D gene (5 bases). The CDR3 runs to 13 residues. V was clipped by 5 bases and J by 5 bases, with 10 bases between them. CDR1 is LNHDA and CDR2 is SQIVND in the germline V gene (reference sequence). CDR3 nucleotides: TGTGCCAGTAGTCCAACCAGGGATCAGCCCCAGCATTTT. This gives the protein CASSPTRDQPQHF.

V gene TRBV28 combines with J gene TRBJ1-2; no clear D. Trimming removed 4 bases at V and 5 bases at J, with 8 bases between. This CDR3 has 12 residues. Germline CDR1 is MDHEN and CDR2 is SYDVKM. The DNA of the CDR3 is TGTGCCAGCAGTTCCCTCCTTTATGGCTACACCTTC. Translated: CASSSLLYGYTF.

The chain links TRBV7-9 to TRBJ1-2; TRBD1 matches at 8 bases. The germline CDR1 and CDR2 sequences are SEHNR and FQNEAQ (reference sequence). The CDR3 is made up of 16 amino acids. Germline trimming cut 3 bases from V and 4 bases from J; bases unmatched to any gene: 10. CDR3 sequence: CASSFQTGQGGYGYTF. CDR3 DNA sequence: TGTGCCAGCAGCTTCCAGACCGGACAGGGAGGCTATGGCTACACCTTC.

This chain uses TRBV7-2 with TRBJ1-1, with D possibly being TRBD1 (6 bases). Germline V gene sequence: CDR1 SGHTA, CDR2 FQGNSA. This CDR3 has 15 amino acids. Deletions cut 5 bases from V and 4 bases from J, with 17 bases between. The CDR3 is CASSPSPTGFTEAFF. The CDR3, as DNA: TGTGCCAGCAGCCCGAGTCCAACAGGGTTCACTGAAGCTTTCTTT. Looking up the rest from reference TRBV7-2 and TRBJ1-1 gives the full variable domain: GAGVSQSPSNKVTEKGKDVELRCDPISGHTALYWYRQSLGQGLEFLIYFQGNSAPDKSGLPSDRFSAERTGGSVSTLTIQRTQQEDSAVYLCASSPSPTGFTEAFFGQGTRLTVV.

This chain joins TRBV7-2 and TRBJ2-1; 8 nucleotides line up with TRBD2. The CDR3 consists of 14 residues. Trimming cost V 2 bases and J 8 bases; bases outside gene matches: 5. Looked up from germline, CDR1 is SGHTA and CDR2 is FQGNSA. CDR3 DNA: TGTGCCAGCAGCTTACGGGGGGGCGTAGATGAGCAGTTCTTC. Encoded protein: CASSLRGGVDEQFF. The variable domain in full, completed from reference TRBV7-2 and TRBJ2-1, reads GAGVSQSPSNKVTEKGKDVELRCDPISGHTALYWYRQSLGQGLEFLIYFQGNSAPDKSGLPSDRFSAERTGGSVSTLTIQRTQQEDSAVYLCASSLRGGVDEQFFGPGTRLTVL.

This clone was counted a single time. This chain links TRBV18 with TRBJ1-2, with 10 bases matching TRBD1. Germline V lookup: CDR1 KGHSH, CDR2 LQKENI. V lost 5 bases, J lost 1 base, and 1 base stayed unmatched. The CDR3 is 14 residues long. The CDR3 nucleotides are TGTGCCAGCTCAGGGACAGGGGTTAACTATGGCTACACCTTC. Its protein product is CASSGTGVNYGYTF.